This T cell receptor beta chain was identified in a study of T-cell memory formation after mild COVID-19. General study points: The second-wave clones peaking on day 37 were not confirmed as SARS-CoV-2-specific. Contracting clones from day 15 to 85 showed balanced CD4/CD8; later expanders favored CD4+.

Each CDR3 protein gets one entry after TCRdb re-called the 5' RACE reads with MiXCR. The sample yields 550,000 to 650,000 distinct CDR3 sequences, 17% seen once. About this clonotype: Its matching antigen is unknown.

Germline V gene sequence: CDR1 SNHLY, CDR2 FYNNEI. The CDR3 length is 15 residues. Trimming removed 8 bases at V and 0 bases at J, with 14 bases between. The source is an adult woman who had mild COVID-19 (a few samples of this study predate the infection). Cell type and time point are not known. Sample: PBMCs or a T cell subset sorted from them (not recorded which). The gene calls are TRBV2 and TRBJ2-1; a weak D match, TRBD2 (5 bases). CDR3 coding DNA: TGTGCCAGCCCCGTCGGGGATAGCTCCTACAATGAGCAGTTCTTC. Amino acid sequence: CASPVGDSSYNEQFF.